What follows are 32 T cell receptor beta chains derived from one specimen sequenced in a study of control samples from healthy donors and cancer patients. TCRdb's table, derived via immunoSEQ multiplex PCR, lists solely in-frame clones and lacks some. The sample holds roughly 120,000 clones; just over 90% are singletons and the top ten take 6% to 8%. The material sequenced was blood. The receptor source for this set is a woman between 18 and 29 years old in good health.

The chain carries TRBV5-6 and TRBJ2-5; D is possibly TRBD1 (5 bases). Germline-derived CDR1 and CDR2 are SGHDT and YYEEEE. V dropped 0 bases and J dropped 4 bases, with 13 bases sitting between them. The CDR3 extends over 15 amino acids. CDR3 in DNA: TGTGCCAGCAGCTTGGGTCGTGCAGGGCTAGAGACCCAGTACTTC. Translated: CASSLGRAGLETQYF.

The rearrangement uses TRBV6-5 and TRBJ1-6; possibly TRBD1 for D (5 bases). With 2 bases removed from V and 10 bases from J, the gap between germline ends came to 12 bases. Germline-derived CDR1 and CDR2 are MNHEY and SVGAGI. The CDR3 consists of 14 residues. The DNA for the CDR3 is TGTGCCAGCAGTTACGGCAGGGTAGGGTCACCCCTCCACTTT. Translated, it gives CASSYGRVGSPLHF.

The chain has TRBV29-1 and TRBJ1-1, with a possible D match to TRBD1 (6 bases). The ends were cut back, 4 bases at V and 3 bases at J, with 12 bases in the middle. This CDR3 is built from 13 residues. The germline V gene encodes CDR1 SQVTM and CDR2 ANQGSEA. This chain's CDR3 is CSVVRRGDTEAFF. Written as DNA, the CDR3 is TGCAGCGTTGTTCGGAGGGGGGACACTGAAGCTTTCTTT.

The J gene is TRBJ1-2, the V gene TRBV19; D may be TRBD1 (6 bases). Trimming took 6 bases from V and 3 from J, leaving 17 bases between them. Germline values: CDR1 LNHDA, CDR2 SQIVND (reference sequence). The CDR3 consists of 15 residues. The CDR3 region has the DNA TGTGCCAGTAGGATACGAGCAGGGGAGGACTATGGCTACACCTTC. Protein: CASRIRAGEDYGYTF.

The rearrangement uses TRBV6-4 and TRBJ2-7; D remains unclear. Trimming left V 10 bases short and J 0 bases short, with 16 bases between. CDR1 and CDR2 from the germline V gene are MRHNA and SNTAGT. This CDR3 is built from 14 residues. The CDR3 DNA reads as TGTGCCACCACCTGGCGGCCGGCCTCCTACGAGCAGTACTTC. Its protein product is CATTWRPASYEQYF.

The chain recombines TRBV2 with TRBJ2-3; the D is unclear. CDR3 length: 15 amino acids. Germline V CDR1 and CDR2: SNHLY, FYNNEI. Trimming took off 4 bases at V and 0 bases at J, with 11 bases between the two ends. CDR3 nucleotide sequence: TGTGCCAGCAGTGGAACAGCGCTTAGCACAGATACGCAGTATTTT. Translating gives CASSGTALSTDTQYF. Full variable domain (remainder filled in from reference TRBV2 and TRBJ2-3): EPEVTQTPSHQVTQMGQEVILRCVPISNHLYFYWYRQILGQKVEFLVSFYNNEISEKSEIFDDQFSVERPDGSNFTLKIRSTKLEDSAMYFCASSGTALSTDTQYFGPGTRLTVL.

The chain is built from TRBV7-2 and TRBJ1-6, with D maybe TRBD1 (6 bases). The germline V gene has CDR1 SGHTA and CDR2 FQGNSA. The CDR3 runs to 17 residues. V was clipped by 4 bases and J by 10 bases, with 23 bases between them. The CDR3 nucleotides are TGTGCCAGCAGCTCCCGGGACAAGGGAGCGTTGGGGTCACCCCTCCACTTT. Translating gives CASSSRDKGALGSPLHF.

This clone came up a few times. The V and J genes are TRBV4-2 and TRBJ2-7, with 8 bases that match TRBD2. Trimming removed 0 bases from V and 2 bases from J; junction bases left unmatched: 9. Germline loops: CDR1 LGHNA, CDR2 YNFKEQ. CDR3 length equals 17 residues. CDR3: CASSQDSPAGEAYEQYF. The CDR3, as DNA: TGTGCCAGCAGCCAAGATAGTCCAGCGGGAGAGGCCTACGAGCAGTACTTC.

The V gene is TRBV2, the J gene TRBJ2-7; D possibly matches TRBD1 or TRBD2 (5 bases each). The CDR3 is 9 amino acids. The V gene lost 11 bases and the J gene lost 5 bases, with 7 bases spanning the gap. Germline CDR1 reads SNHLY; CDR2 reads FYNNEI. The CDR3 protein is CAWGNEQYF. The DNA for the CDR3 is TGTGCCTGGGGGAACGAGCAGTACTTC.

The V gene is TRBV2, the J gene TRBJ2-5; the match to TRBD2 covers 10 bases. Trimming removed 5 bases from V and 5 bases from J; junction bases left unmatched: 23. The CDR3 is 20 residues long. Germline V lookup: CDR1 SNHLY, CDR2 FYNNEI. The CDR3 spells CASSHPGGVAGGIVGETQYF. DNA for the CDR3: TGTGCCAGCAGTCATCCAGGGGGCGTAGCGGGGGGAATTGTTGGTGAGACCCAGTACTTC.

This clone was counted only a few times. The V and J genes are TRBV19 and TRBJ1-1; 8 nucleotides align to TRBD1. Germline V gene data show CDR1 as LNHDA and CDR2 as SQIVND (reference sequence). The CDR3 spans 18 residues. V shed 3 bases and J 4 bases; nucleotides not matched to a gene: 16. As DNA, the CDR3 is TGTGCCAGTAGTATCCTGGGCACAGGGGGTTCAACAGGCACTGAAGCTTTCTTT. The encoded protein is CASSILGTGGSTGTEAFF.

The chain recombines TRBV28 with TRBJ1-1; D unclear. The CDR3 runs 16 residues. The V end lost 4 bases, the J end lost 4 bases, and 19 bases lay between the germline ends. In germline, CDR1 is MDHEN, CDR2 SYDVKM. The CDR3 region has the DNA TGTGCCAGCAGTTCCCCGTCTCGCGGGAGATCCACTGAAGCTTTCTTT. Protein sequence: CASSSPSRGRSTEAFF.

The chain carries TRBV9 and TRBJ1-1; weak D call: TRBD1 (5 bases). From germline, CDR1 is SGDLS and CDR2 YYNGEE. The CDR3 length is 14 residues. V was shortened by 3 bases and J by 5 bases, with 14 bases between the two germline ends. CDR3 DNA sequence: TGTGCCAGCAGCGCAGCTGGGGGTCGGACTGAAGCTTTCTTT. Its protein product is CASSAAGGRTEAFF.

The V call is TRBV5-4, the J call TRBJ1-2; 9 bases fit TRBD1. The V and J ends lost 3 bases and 1 base, in that order; junction bases with no gene match: 4. CDR1 is SGHNT and CDR2 is YYREEE in the germline V gene (reference sequence). The CDR3 totals 15 residues. CDR3 DNA: TGTGCCAGCAGCTCGGGACAGGGAGTTAACTATGGCTACACCTTC. As protein: CASSSGQGVNYGYTF. Supplemented by reference TRBV5-4 and TRBJ1-2, the full variable domain reads ETGVTQSPTHLIKTRGQQVTLRCSSQSGHNTVSWYQQALGQGPQFIFQYYREEENGRGNFPPRFSGLQFPNYSSELNVNALELDDSALYLCASSSGQGVNYGYTFGSGTRLTVV.

The chain combines TRBV7-2 with TRBJ2-1; unclear D gene. The CDR3 has 11 residues. Germline V lookup: CDR1 SGHTA, CDR2 FQGNSA. V was clipped by 1 base and J by 10 bases, with 5 bases between them. The CDR3 DNA reads as TGTGCCAGCAGCTTAGTGGAAGAGCAGTTCTTC. Encoded protein: CASSLVEEQFF.

The CDR3: CASSSNWPGQAGGTTEAFF. The CDR3 DNA reads TGTGCCAGCAGTTCCAATTGGCCGGGACAGGCGGGGGGCACCACTGAAGCTTTCTTT. This rearrangement joins TRBV28 to TRBJ1-1; TRBD1 matches 8 bases. This CDR3 comprises 19 residues. The trim removed 4 bases at V and 4 bases at J, leaving 20 bases unmatched. Germline CDR1 and CDR2: MDHEN and SYDVKM.

The chain employs TRBV7-9 and TRBJ2-7; D is unresolved. The CDR3 is made up of 11 amino acids. Trimming removed 7 bases from V and 0 bases from J, with 4 bases in between. Germline V gene data show CDR1 as SEHNR and CDR2 as FQNEAQ (reference sequence). CDR3 amino acids: CASTSSYEQYF. Written as DNA, the CDR3 is TGTGCCAGCACCTCCTCCTACGAGCAGTACTTC.

The chain carries TRBV6-2 or TRBV6-3 and TRBJ2-5, with 7 bases aligning to TRBD2. V lost 7 bases and J lost 5; bases outside the gene matches: 10. The CDR3 has 14 amino acids. Germline V gene data show CDR1 as MNHEY and CDR2 as SVGEGT. CDR3 amino acids: CASNPGGGWETQYF. The DNA of the CDR3 is TGTGCCAGCAACCCCGGCGGGGGTTGGGAGACCCAGTACTTC.

The genes are TRBV5-1 and TRBJ1-4; perhaps TRBD1 as D (5 bases). There are 15 residues in the CDR3. CDR1 is SGHRS, CDR2 YFSETQ, per germline. Trimming took off 4 bases at V and 12 bases at J, with 22 bases between the two ends. CDR3 DNA: TGCGCCAGCAGCGTGGTGGGGGGGGGTAATTCAGAACTGTTTTTT. Amino acids: CASSVVGGGNSELFF.

V gene TRBV7-8 combines with J gene TRBJ2-7; no clear D. V lost 5 bases to trimming and J lost 7 bases, with 9 bases between them. CDR1 SGHVS and CDR2 FQNEAQ come from the germline V gene. The CDR3 has 11 residues. The CDR3 nucleotides read TGTGCCAGCAGCACCTCCATTGAGCAGTACTTC. Its translation: CASSTSIEQYF.

This clone was seen ten or more times. The chain links TRBV29-1 to TRBJ1-1, with D hard to call. Trimming pared 5 bases from V and 6 bases from J, leaving 13 bases between. The germline V gene has CDR1 SQVTM and CDR2 ANQGSEA. The CDR3 totals 12 residues. Here the CDR3 reads CSVLSSGAEAFF. The CDR3, as DNA: TGCAGCGTTTTGAGTTCGGGAGCTGAAGCTTTCTTT.

V is TRBV19 and J is TRBJ2-6; D is undetermined. This CDR3 spans 18 amino acids. With 3 bases removed from V and 0 bases from J, the gap between germline ends came to 15 bases. Germline values: CDR1 LNHDA, CDR2 SQIVND (reference sequence). CDR3 sequence: CASSIQPVKYSGANVLTF. In nucleotides, the CDR3 is TGTGCCAGTAGTATTCAGCCGGTTAAGTACTCTGGGGCCAACGTCCTGACTTTC.

The genes are TRBV19 and TRBJ1-6; D is possibly TRBD1 (5 bases). Germline V gene lookup returns CDR1 LNHDA and CDR2 SQIVND (reference sequence). V was trimmed by 5 bases and J by 7 bases, leaving 18 bases between them. This CDR3 has 16 amino acids. For the CDR3, the DNA is TGTGCCAGTAGTCCGGCCGGGACTTCGGGCAATTCACCCCTCCACTTT. Its protein is CASSPAGTSGNSPLHF.

The chain joins TRBV24-1 to TRBJ1-2; 7 bases agree with TRBD1. The trim removed 4 bases at V and 4 bases at J, leaving 8 bases unmatched. CDR3 length equals 15 residues. The germline V gene encodes CDR1 KGHDR and CDR2 SFDVKD. CDR3 DNA sequence: TGTGCCACCAGTGAGCGGGACAGTCGTGCCTATGGCTACACCTTC. Translated, it gives CATSERDSRAYGYTF.

This clone has a single count. This chain connects TRBV12-5 to TRBJ2-5, with D maybe TRBD2 (7 bases). CDR1 is LGHNT, CDR2 FRNRAP, per germline. V lost 2 bases and J lost 1, with 23 bases in between. This CDR3 contains 19 residues. CDR3 DNA sequence: TGTGCTAGTGGTTTGTTGGGCCAAGGGGGGGCTCCGGGCCAAGAGACCCAGTACTTC. Translated: CASGLLGQGGAPGQETQYF.

Points on this clone: At one end, the junction sequence differs from germline, possibly due to a read error. The chain uses TRBV2 and TRBJ2-7, with D perhaps TRBD2 (6 bases). In germline, CDR1 is SNHLY, CDR2 FYNNEI. This CDR3 has 12 amino acids. CDR3 nucleotides: TGTGCCATCCTCCCCGGGGGACCACCCATCCTTTTC. Its translation: CAILPGGPPILF.

The chain joins TRBV30 to TRBJ2-7; TRBD2 agrees at 7 bases. V was clipped by 1 base and J by 5 bases; unmatched bases: 8. CDR3 length equals 14 residues. Germline CDR1 GTSNPN, CDR2 SVGIG (reference sequence). In nucleotides, the CDR3 is TGTGCCTGGAGTGGGGGGGGGTCCCCGGACGAGCAGTACTTC. Amino acids: CAWSGGGSPDEQYF.

V usage is TRBV7-9 and J usage is TRBJ2-3; D might be TRBD1 (5 bases). The CDR3 contains 15 residues. V was trimmed by 4 bases and J by 3 bases, leaving 14 bases between them. Germline-derived CDR1 and CDR2 are SEHNR and FQNEAQ (reference sequence). The CDR3 DNA reads as TGTGCCAGCAGCTCCACGTCAGGGATAACAGATACGCAGTATTTT. Protein product: CASSSTSGITDTQYF.

The DNA for the CDR3 is TGTGCCAGCAGCTGGAAGAGGGACACTGAAGCTTTCTTT. As protein: CASSWKRDTEAFF. This chain joins TRBV7-2 and TRBJ1-1; D ambiguous. The CDR3 contains 13 residues. Germline values: CDR1 SGHTA, CDR2 FQGNSA. The V gene lost 4 bases and the J gene lost 3 bases, with 9 bases spanning the gap.

The chain recombines TRBV13 with TRBJ2-3, with D unclear. V was trimmed by 1 base and J by 2 bases, leaving 13 bases between them. Germline V gene data show CDR1 as PRHDT and CDR2 as FYEKMQ (reference sequence). CDR3 length equals 16 residues. The CDR3 nucleotides are TGTGCCAGCAGCTTAGCTATACGGAACCACACAGATACGCAGTATTTT. Translating gives CASSLAIRNHTDTQYF.

The gene calls are TRBV7-2 and TRBJ2-5, with 11 bases that match TRBD1. The V gene end was trimmed by 3 bases and the J gene end by 2 bases; junction bases not matched to a gene: 5. The CDR3 totals 16 residues. Germline assignment: CDR1 SGHTA and CDR2 FQGNSA. CDR3 nucleotides: TGTGCCAGCAGCTTCCGGACAGGGGGCCTACAAGAGACCCAGTACTTC. Protein product: CASSFRTGGLQETQYF.

The chain links TRBV7-2 to TRBJ1-1; D gene ambiguous. Trimming cost V 1 base and J 0 bases, with 12 bases left between them. From germline, CDR1 is SGHTA and CDR2 FQGNSA. CDR3 length: 16 amino acids. CDR3 bases: TGTGCCAGCAGCTTAGGTCGAAGGCTCTTGAACACTGAAGCTTTCTTT. It specifies CASSLGRRLLNTEAFF.